The rows below give T cell receptor beta chains drawn from one sample of a study of T cell repertoires in cytomegalovirus infection. From the reads, TCRdb called clonotypes with MiXCR, one entry per CDR3 protein. The sample shows about 490,000 distinct CDR3 sequences, around 11% of them seen only once. The sample taken for sequencing was PBMCs. The source is a human donor in good health (CMV status not recorded). Some clones in this sample may be carry-over from other donors' samples. The CDR3 runs from the conserved cysteine through the conserved F or W. The D gene is left open where the match is weak. Size tells how often a clone was seen (once, few, many) or the class of an expanded clone, and some rows leave it out.

d_gene	len	v_gene	abundance	j_gene	CDR3aa	CDR3nt
.	12	TRBV20-1	many	TRBJ2-7	CSARASGYEQYF	TGCAGTGCTAGAGCAAGCGGCTACGAGCAGTACTTC
.	15	TRBV5-4	many	TRBJ2-2	CASSHLYTNTGELFF	TGTGCCAGCAGCCATTTATATACGAACACCGGGGAGCTGTTTTTT
TRBD1	18	TRBV28	many	TRBJ1-4	CASSPLSDRVLTNEKLFF	TGTGCCAGCAGTCCTCTCTCGGACAGGGTACTAACTAATGAAAAACTGTTTTTT
.	18	TRBV28	.	TRBJ1-3	CASSTPHTLYYSGNTIYF	TGTGCCAGCAGTACCCCACATACCCTTTATTACTCTGGAAACACCATATATTTT
TRBD1	16	TRBV5-1	.	TRBJ2-1	CASSLGGQPADNEQFF	TGCGCCAGCAGCTTGGGGGGACAGCCGGCGGACAATGAGCAGTTCTTC
.	12	TRBV3-1	.	TRBJ1-2	CASSQSYYGYTF	TGTGCCAGCAGCCAGAGCTACTATGGCTACACCTTC
TRBD1	16	TRBV5-4	many	TRBJ2-2	CASRWGDRGISGELFF	TGTGCCAGCAGATGGGGTGACAGGGGGATCTCCGGGGAGCTGTTTTTT
.	18	TRBV23-1	.	TRBJ2-1	CASSRGDLGTGADNEQFF	TGCGCCAGCAGTAGAGGGGACCTTGGGACGGGGGCCGACAATGAGCAGTTCTTC
.	18	TRBV7-8	many	TRBJ1-2	CASSLTDSRRSGNYGYTF	TGTGCCAGCAGCTTAACGGACTCCAGAAGGAGTGGTAACTATGGCTACACCTTC
TRBD2	17	TRBV7-6	many	TRBJ2-3	CASSLRTRGVGTDTQYF	TGTGCCAGCAGCTTACGCACGCGGGGGGTGGGAACAGATACGCAGTATTTT
TRBD1	17	TRBV7-6	many	TRBJ2-7	CASSLGGMTGGFYEQYF	TGTGCCAGCAGCTTAGGGGGGATGACAGGGGGCTTCTACGAGCAGTACTTC
TRBD1	24	TRBV24-1	many	TRBJ2-6	CATSDPDRADRGGGPSSGANVLTF	TGTGCCACCAGTGATCCCGACAGGGCCGATCGCGGTGGCGGGCCTAGCTCTGGGGCCAACGTCCTGACTTTC
.	15	TRBV20-1	many	TRBJ2-2	CSASRRDANTGELFF	TGCAGTGCTAGCCGCAGAGACGCGAACACCGGGGAGCTGTTTTTT
.	15	TRBV5-1	many	TRBJ2-3	CASSWTHSSTDTQYF	TGCGCCAGCAGCTGGACACACTCTAGCACAGATACGCAGTATTTT
TRBD2	14	TRBV20-1	.	TRBJ2-3	CSAERGGSTDTQYF	TGCAGTGCCGAGCGGGGGGGCAGCACAGATACGCAGTATTTT
TRBD2	13	TRBV2	.	TRBJ2-1	CAGGGGNYNEQFF	TGTGCCGGCGGGGGGGGGAACTACAATGAGCAGTTCTTC
.	13	TRBV7-9	.	TRBJ1-1	CASSLIRGRGSFF	TGTGCCAGCAGCTTAATTCGTGGCAGGGGATCTTTCTTT
.	12	TRBV4-1	many	TRBJ1-6	CASSQDNSPLHF	TGCGCCAGCAGCCAAGATAATTCACCCCTCCACTTT
.	19	TRBV12-3/TRBV12-4	many	TRBJ1-4	CASSLERGLYQGTNEKLFF	TGTGCCAGCAGTTTAGAGAGGGGGTTGTACCAGGGGACTAATGAAAAACTGTTTTTT
TRBD1	15	TRBV5-5	many	TRBJ1-2	CASSFSTGGIIGYTF	TGTGCCAGCAGCTTCTCAACAGGGGGAATTATTGGCTACACCTTC
TRBD1	13	TRBV20-1	many	TRBJ1-3	CSALDRPGNTIYF	TGCAGTGCTTTGGACAGGCCTGGAAACACCATATATTTT
.	14	TRBV28	many	TRBJ1-1	CASSLGSPGTEAFF	TGTGCCAGCAGTTTGGGCAGCCCGGGGACTGAAGCTTTCTTT
.	15	TRBV4-2	many	TRBJ2-1	CASSEDPGPSNEQFF	TGTGCCAGCAGCGAAGACCCGGGGCCCTCGAATGAGCAGTTCTTC
.	14	TRBV6-5	many	TRBJ1-1	CASRRIDGYTEAFF	TGTGCCAGCAGGAGAATCGACGGTTACACTGAAGCTTTCTTT
.	17	TRBV4-2	many	TRBJ1-2	CASSQTSTSQGGYGYTF	TGTGCCAGCAGCCAAACTTCAACATCCCAGGGCGGCTATGGCTACACCTTC
.	16	TRBV11-2	many	TRBJ2-3	CASSTFGETRIDTQYF	TGTGCCAGCAGCACATTTGGAGAGACTAGAATAGATACGCAGTATTTT
.	14	TRBV12-3/TRBV12-4	many	TRBJ2-3	CASRRDSGTDTQYF	TGTGCCAGCAGGCGGGACAGCGGCACAGATACGCAGTATTTT
.	15	TRBV6-5	.	TRBJ1-2	CASSLSGTFNYGYTF	TGTGCCAGCAGTCTCTCCGGGACGTTTAACTATGGCTACACCTTC
.	17	TRBV28	many	TRBJ1-3	CASSLWDSSISGNTIYF	TGTGCCAGCAGTTTATGGGACAGCTCGATCTCTGGAAACACCATATATTTT
.	14	TRBV11-3	many	TRBJ2-1	CASSPSSAYNEQFF	TGTGCCAGCAGCCCTTCGTCGGCCTACAATGAGCAGTTCTTC
TRBD1	15	TRBV20-1	few	TRBJ1-6	CSARGRQGSNSPLHF	TGCAGTGCTAGAGGCCGACAGGGGAGCAATTCACCCCTCCACTTT